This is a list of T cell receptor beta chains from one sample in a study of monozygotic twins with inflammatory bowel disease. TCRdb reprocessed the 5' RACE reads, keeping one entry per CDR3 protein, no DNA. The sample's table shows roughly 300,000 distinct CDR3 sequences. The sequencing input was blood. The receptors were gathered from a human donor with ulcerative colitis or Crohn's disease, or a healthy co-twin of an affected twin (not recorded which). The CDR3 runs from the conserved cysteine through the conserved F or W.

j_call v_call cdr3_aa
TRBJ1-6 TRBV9 CASSVLVSNSPLHF
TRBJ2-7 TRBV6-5 CASSSARGRVTHEQYF
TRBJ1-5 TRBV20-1 CSARHDQPQHF
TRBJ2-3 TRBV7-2 CASSGGTSGSGDTQYF
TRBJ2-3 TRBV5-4 CASSLAGAPFSTDTQYF
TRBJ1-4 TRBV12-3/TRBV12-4 CASNLGDRSFEKLFF
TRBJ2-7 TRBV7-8 CASSAGRGSEQYF
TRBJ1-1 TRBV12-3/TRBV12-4 CASHVRAEAFF
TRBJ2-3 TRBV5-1 CASRSGTGSTDTQYF
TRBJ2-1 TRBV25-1 CASQTTGNKQFF
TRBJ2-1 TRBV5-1 CASSFPGAGGPYEQFF
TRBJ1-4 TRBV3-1 CASSNPGTGKEKLFF
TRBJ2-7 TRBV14 CASSLRDRVNEQYF
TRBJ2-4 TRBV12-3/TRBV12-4 CASSPAGGAKNIQYF
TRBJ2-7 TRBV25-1 CASSESGTGANEQYF
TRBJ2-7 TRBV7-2 CASSSQQGTGYEQYF
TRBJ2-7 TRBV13 CASSYSGLAAYEQYF
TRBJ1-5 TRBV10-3 CAIRDRVGQPQHF
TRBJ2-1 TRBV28 CASSRLSNEQFF
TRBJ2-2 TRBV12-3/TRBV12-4 CASSLGTKTTGELFF
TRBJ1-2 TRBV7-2 CASSYRTGLGGYTF
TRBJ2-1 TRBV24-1 CATSDRGLSYNEQFF
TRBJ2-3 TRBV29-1 CSVAIRTDTQYF
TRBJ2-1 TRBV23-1 CASSQSSARTSGRHHNEQFF
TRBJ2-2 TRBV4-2 CASSQESARELFF
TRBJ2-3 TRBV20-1 CSAKLSVGTDTQYF
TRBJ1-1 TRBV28 CASSSYLGQALTNTEAFF
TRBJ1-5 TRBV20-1 CSARRRVQPDQPQHF
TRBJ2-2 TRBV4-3 CASSVWGRTGELFF
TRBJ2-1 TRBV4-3 CASSQDGSTGLLEQFF
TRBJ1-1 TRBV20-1 CSANRGRSMNTEAFF
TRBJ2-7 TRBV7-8 CASSLKRMPSGPYEQYF
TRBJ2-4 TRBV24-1 CATSDSRVSQNIQYF
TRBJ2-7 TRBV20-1 CSAQGVAGGPYEQYF
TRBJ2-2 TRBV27 CASSLLGVGNTGELFF
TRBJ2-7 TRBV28 CASTAPGRVYYEQYF
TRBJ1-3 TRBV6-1 CASRLQGNTIYF
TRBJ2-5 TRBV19 CASSINPLGGGEETQYF
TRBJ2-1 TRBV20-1 CSAGGRAMNEQFF
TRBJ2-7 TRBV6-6 CASSSLLAEQYF
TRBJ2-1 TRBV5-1 CASSLQGQASWDEQFF